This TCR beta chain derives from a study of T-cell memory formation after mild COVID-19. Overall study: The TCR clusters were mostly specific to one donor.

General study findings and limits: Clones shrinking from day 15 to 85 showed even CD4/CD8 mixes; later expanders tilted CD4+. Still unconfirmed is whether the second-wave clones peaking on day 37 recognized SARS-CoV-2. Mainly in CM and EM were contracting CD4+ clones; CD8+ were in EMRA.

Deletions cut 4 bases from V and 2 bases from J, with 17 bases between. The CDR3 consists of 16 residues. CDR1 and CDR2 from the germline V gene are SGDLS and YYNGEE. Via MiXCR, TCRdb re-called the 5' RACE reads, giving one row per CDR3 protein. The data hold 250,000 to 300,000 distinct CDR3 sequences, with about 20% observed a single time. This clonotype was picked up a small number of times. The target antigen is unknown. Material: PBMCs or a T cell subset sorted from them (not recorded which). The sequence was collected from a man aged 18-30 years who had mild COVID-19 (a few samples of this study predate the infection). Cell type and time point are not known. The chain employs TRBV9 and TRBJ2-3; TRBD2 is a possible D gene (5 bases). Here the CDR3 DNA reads TGTGCCAGCAGCCTAGACACGGGGTATCCCACAGATACGCAGTATTTT. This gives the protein CASSLDTGYPTDTQYF.